This TCR beta chain was retrieved from a study of control samples from healthy donors and cancer patients. Germline V lookup: CDR1 MRHNA, CDR2 SNTAGT. Trimming removed 6 bases from V and 10 bases from J, with 19 bases in between. CDR3 length equals 14 residues. Profiling relied on immunoSEQ multiplex PCR, and the TCRdb table lists in-frame clones only, not all of them. This sample has about 140,000 clones, with roughly 90% found just once. This clone has a handful of counts. The sequence derives from a man aged 25 to 45 in good health. This chain links TRBV6-4 with TRBJ2-1; either TRBD1 or TRBD2 may supply D (5 bases each). Material: blood. CDR3: CASSLRDGVGEQFF. The CDR3 DNA reads TGTGCCAGCAGCCTCCGGGACGGAGTGGGGGAGCAGTTCTTC.